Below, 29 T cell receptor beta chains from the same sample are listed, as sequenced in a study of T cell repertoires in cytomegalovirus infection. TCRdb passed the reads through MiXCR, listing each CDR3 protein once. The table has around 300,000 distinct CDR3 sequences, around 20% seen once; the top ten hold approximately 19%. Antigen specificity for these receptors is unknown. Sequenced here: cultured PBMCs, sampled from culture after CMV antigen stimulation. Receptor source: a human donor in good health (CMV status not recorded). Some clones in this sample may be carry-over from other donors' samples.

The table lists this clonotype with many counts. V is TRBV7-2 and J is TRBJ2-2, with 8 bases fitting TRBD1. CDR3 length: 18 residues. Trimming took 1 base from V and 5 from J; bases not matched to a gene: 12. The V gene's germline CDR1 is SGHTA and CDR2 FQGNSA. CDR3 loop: CASSLVVAGGIRTGELFF. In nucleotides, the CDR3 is TGTGCCAGCAGCTTAGTCGTGGCAGGGGGCATTCGTACCGGGGAGCTGTTTTTT.

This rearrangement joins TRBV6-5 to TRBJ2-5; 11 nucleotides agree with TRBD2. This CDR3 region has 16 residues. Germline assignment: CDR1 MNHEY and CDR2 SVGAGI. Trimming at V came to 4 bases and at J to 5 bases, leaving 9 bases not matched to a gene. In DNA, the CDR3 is TGTGCCAGCAGTTTTAATAGCGGGAGGGCCGTCGAGACCCAGTACTTC. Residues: CASSFNSGRAVETQYF.

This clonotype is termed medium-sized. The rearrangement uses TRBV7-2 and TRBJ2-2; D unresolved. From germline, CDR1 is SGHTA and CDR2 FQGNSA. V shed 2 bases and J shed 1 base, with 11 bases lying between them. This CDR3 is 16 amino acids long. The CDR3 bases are TGTGCCAGCAGCTTAAAGGCAGACTGGAACACCGGGGAGCTGTTTTTT. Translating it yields CASSLKADWNTGELFF. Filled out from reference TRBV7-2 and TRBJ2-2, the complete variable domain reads GAGVSQSPSNKVTEKGKDVELRCDPISGHTALYWYRQSLGQGLEFLIYFQGNSAPDKSGLPSDRFSAERTGGSVSTLTIQRTQQEDSAVYLCASSLKADWNTGELFFGEGSRLTVL.

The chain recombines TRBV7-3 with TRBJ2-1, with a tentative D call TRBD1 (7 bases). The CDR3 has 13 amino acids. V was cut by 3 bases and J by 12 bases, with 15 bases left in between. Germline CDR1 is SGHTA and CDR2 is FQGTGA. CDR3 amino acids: CASSLGNRGGQFF. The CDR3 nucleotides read TGTGCCAGCAGCTTGGGCAACAGGGGAGGGCAGTTCTTC.

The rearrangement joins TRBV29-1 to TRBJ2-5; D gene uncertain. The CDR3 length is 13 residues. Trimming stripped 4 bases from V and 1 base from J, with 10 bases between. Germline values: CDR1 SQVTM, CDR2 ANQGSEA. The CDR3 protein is CSVAGSPQETQYF. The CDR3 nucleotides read TGCAGCGTTGCGGGCTCCCCCCAAGAGACCCAGTACTTC.

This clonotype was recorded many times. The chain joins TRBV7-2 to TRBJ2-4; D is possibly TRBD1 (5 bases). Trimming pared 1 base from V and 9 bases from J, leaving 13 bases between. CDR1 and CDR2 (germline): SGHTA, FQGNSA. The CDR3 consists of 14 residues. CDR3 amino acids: CASSLEGWLSIQYF. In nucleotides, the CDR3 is TGTGCCAGCAGCTTAGAGGGGTGGTTGTCCATTCAGTACTTC.

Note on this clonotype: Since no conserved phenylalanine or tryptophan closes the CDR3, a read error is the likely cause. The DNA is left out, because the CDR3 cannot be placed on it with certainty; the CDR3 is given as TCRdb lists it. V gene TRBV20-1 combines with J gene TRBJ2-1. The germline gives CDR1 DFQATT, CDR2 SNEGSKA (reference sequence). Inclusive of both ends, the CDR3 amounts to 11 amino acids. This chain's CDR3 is CSATQANEQGI.

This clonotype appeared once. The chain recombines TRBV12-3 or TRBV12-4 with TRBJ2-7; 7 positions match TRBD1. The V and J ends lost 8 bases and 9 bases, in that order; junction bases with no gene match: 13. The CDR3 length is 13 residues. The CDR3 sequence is CASSRGRGSGQYF. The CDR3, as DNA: TGTGCCAGCTCCCGGGGCAGGGGGTCCGGGCAGTACTTC.

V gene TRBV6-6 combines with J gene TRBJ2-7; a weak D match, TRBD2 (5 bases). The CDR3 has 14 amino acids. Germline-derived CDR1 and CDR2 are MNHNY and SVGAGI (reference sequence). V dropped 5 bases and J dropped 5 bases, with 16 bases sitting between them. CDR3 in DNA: TGTGCCAGCAGTGTTTACGTGATCGGGGACGAGCAGTACGTC. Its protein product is CASSVYVIGDEQYV.

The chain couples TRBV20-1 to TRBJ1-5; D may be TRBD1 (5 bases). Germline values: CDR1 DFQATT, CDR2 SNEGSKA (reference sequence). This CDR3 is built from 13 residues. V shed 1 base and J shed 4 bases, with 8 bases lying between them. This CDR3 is CSARGDANQPQHF. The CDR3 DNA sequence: TGCAGTGCTAGAGGGGACGCAAATCAGCCCCAGCATTTT.

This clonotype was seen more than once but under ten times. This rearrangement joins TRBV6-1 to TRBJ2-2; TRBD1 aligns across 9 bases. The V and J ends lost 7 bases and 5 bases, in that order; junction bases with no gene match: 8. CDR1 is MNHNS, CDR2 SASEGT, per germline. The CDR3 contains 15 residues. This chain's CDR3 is CASKTGTGRTGELFF. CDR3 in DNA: TGTGCCAGCAAGACCGGGACAGGGCGTACCGGGGAGCTGTTTTTT.

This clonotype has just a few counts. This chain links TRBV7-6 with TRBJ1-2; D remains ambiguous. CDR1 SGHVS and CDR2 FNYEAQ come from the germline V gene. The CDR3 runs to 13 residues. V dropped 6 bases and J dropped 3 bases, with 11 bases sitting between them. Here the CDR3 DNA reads TGTGCCAGCAGGCATCCAGACCACTATGGCTACACCTTC. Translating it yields CASRHPDHYGYTF.

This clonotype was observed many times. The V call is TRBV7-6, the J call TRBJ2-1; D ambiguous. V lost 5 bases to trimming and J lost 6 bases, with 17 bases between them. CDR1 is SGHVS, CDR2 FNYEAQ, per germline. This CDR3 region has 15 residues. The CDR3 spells CASSPRLGSGNEQFF. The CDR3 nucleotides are TGTGCCAGCAGCCCCCGGCTGGGTTCGGGCAATGAGCAGTTCTTC.

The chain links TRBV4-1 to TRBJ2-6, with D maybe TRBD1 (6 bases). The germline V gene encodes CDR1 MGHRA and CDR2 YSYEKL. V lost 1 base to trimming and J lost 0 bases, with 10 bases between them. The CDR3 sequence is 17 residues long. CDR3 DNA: TGCGCCAGCAGCCAAGCCACAGGGCTCTCTGGGGCCAACGTCCTGACTTTC. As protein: CASSQATGLSGANVLTF.

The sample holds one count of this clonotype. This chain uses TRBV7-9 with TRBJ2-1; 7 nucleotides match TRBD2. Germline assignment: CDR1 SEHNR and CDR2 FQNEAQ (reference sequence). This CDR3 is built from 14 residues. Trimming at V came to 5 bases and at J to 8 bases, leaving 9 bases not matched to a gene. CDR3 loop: CASSPRGGVDEQFF. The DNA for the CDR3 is TGTGCCAGCAGCCCCCGGGGAGGGGTCGATGAGCAGTTCTTC.

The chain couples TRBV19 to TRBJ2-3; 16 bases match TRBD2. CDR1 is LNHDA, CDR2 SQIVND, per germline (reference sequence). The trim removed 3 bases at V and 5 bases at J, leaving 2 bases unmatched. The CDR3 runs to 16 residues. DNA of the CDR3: TGTGCCAGTAGTATGGGACTAGCGGGAGGGGTAGATACGCAGTATTTT. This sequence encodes CASSMGLAGGVDTQYF.

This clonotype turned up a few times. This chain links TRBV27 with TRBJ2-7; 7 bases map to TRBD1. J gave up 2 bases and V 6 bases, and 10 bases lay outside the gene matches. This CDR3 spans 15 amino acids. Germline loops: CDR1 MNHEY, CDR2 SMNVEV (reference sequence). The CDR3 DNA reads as TGTGCCAGCAGCCGGACTCCGGGACAGACCTACGAGCAGTACGTC. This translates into CASSRTPGQTYEQYV.

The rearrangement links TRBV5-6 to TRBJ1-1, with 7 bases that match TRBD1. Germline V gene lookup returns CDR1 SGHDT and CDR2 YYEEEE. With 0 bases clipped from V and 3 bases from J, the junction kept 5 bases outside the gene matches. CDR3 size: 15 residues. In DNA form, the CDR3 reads TGTGCCAGCAGCTTGGTGGGACAGCGCTACACTGAAGCTTTCTTT. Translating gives CASSLVGQRYTEAFF.

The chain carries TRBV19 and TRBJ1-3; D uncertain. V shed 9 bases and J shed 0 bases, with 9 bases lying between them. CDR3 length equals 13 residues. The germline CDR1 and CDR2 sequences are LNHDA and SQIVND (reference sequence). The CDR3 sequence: CASGFLSGNTIYF. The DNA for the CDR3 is TGTGCCAGCGGGTTTCTCTCTGGAAACACCATATATTTT.

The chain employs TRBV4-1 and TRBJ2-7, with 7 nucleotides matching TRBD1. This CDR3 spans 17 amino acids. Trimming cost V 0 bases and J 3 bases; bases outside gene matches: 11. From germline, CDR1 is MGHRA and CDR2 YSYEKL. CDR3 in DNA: TGCGCCAGCAGCCAAGAACCCGGGACAGTCATTTTCTACGAGCAGTACTTC. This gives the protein CASSQEPGTVIFYEQYF.

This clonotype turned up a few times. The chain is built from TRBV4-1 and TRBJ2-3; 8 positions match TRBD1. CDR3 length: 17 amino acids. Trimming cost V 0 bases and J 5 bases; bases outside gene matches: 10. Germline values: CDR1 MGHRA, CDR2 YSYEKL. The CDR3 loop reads CASSQDSTGVERDTQYF. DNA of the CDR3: TGCGCCAGCAGCCAAGATTCGACAGGGGTGGAGAGAGATACGCAGTATTTT.

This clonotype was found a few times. The chain's CDR3 is CASSLDLGAGGYTF. The CDR3 coding sequence is TGTGCCAGCAGCTTAGATCTCGGGGCGGGCGGCTACACCTTC. This chain connects TRBV11-2 to TRBJ1-2, with D possibly TRBD1 on 5 matching bases. Germline V gene sequence: CDR1 SGHAT, CDR2 FQNNGV. The CDR3 runs 14 residues. Trimming took 0 bases from V and 8 from J, leaving 13 bases between them.

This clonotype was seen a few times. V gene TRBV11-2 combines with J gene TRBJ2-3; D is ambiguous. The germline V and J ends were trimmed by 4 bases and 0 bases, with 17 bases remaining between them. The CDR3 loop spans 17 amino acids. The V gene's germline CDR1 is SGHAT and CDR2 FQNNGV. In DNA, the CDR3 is TGTGCCAGCAGCTCCCCGTATAGCAGGCATAGCACAGATACGCAGTATTTT. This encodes CASSSPYSRHSTDTQYF.

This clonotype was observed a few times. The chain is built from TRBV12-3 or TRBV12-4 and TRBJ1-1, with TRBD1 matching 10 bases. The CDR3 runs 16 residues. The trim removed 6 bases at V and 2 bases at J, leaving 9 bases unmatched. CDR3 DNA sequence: TGTGCCAGCAGCTCTAATGACAGGGGGCCTAACACTGAAGCTTTCTTT. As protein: CASSSNDRGPNTEAFF.

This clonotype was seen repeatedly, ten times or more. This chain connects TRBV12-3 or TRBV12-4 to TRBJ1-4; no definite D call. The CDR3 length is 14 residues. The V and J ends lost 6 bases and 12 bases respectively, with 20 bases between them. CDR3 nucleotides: TGTGCCAGCAGCTCCCCCGGGTCTGTGACGGAACTGTTTTTT. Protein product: CASSSPGSVTELFF.

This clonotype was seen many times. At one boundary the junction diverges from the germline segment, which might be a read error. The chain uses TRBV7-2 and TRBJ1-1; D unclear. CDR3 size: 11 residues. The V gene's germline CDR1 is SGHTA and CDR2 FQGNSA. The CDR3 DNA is TGTGCCAGCAGTTTAGAAGCTGAAGCTTTCTTT. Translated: CASSLEAEAFF.

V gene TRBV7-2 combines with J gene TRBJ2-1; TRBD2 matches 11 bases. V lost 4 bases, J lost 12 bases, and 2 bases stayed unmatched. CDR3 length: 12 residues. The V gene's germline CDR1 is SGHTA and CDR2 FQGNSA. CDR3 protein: CASSSGLAGQFF. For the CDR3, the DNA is TGTGCCAGCAGCTCCGGACTAGCGGGGCAGTTCTTC. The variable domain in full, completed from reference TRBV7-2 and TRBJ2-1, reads GAGVSQSPSNKVTEKGKDVELRCDPISGHTALYWYRQSLGQGLEFLIYFQGNSAPDKSGLPSDRFSAERTGGSVSTLTIQRTQQEDSAVYLCASSSGLAGQFFGPGTRLTVL.

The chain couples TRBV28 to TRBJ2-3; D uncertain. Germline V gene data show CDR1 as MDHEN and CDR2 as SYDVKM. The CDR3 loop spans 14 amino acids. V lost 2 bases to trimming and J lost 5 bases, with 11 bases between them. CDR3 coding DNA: TGTGCCAGCAGTTTAAGGGCGTCCGAAGATACGCAGTATTTT. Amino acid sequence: CASSLRASEDTQYF.

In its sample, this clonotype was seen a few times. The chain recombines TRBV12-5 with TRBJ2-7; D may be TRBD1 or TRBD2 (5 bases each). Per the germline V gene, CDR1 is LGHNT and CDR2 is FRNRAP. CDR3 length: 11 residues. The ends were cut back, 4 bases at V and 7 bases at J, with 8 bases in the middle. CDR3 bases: TGTGCTAGTGGTTCGGGGCTTGAGCAGTACTTC. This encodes CASGSGLEQYF. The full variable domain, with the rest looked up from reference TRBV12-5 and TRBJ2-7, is DARVTQTPRHKVTEMGQEVTMRCQPILGHNTVFWYRQTMMQGLELLAYFRNRAPLDDSGMPKDRFSAEMPDATLATLKIQPSEPRDSAVYFCASGSGLEQYFGPGTRLTVT.